Below, 6 T cell receptor beta chains from the same sample are listed, as sequenced in a study of T cell responses to AZD1222 COVID-19 vaccine. Produced via immunoSEQ multiplex PCR; TCRdb's table is partial and in-frame only. The table lists 100,000 to 150,000 clones, approximately 90% of them singletons. The source material was peripheral blood, sampled on day 0 of AZD1222 vaccination. The receptors come from an adult in good health.

The gene calls are TRBV4-3 and TRBJ2-1; D uncertain. Germline lookup yields CDR1 LGHNA and CDR2 YSLEER. Trimming removed 0 bases from V and 2 bases from J, with 14 bases in between. This CDR3 is 17 amino acids long. In DNA form, the CDR3 reads TGCGCCAGCAGCCAAGACGGAGCAGGACCCCCCTACAATGAGCAGTTCTTC. Translated: CASSQDGAGPPYNEQFF.

The V gene is TRBV19, the J gene TRBJ2-1; 8 bases fit TRBD1. Germline V gene sequence: CDR1 LNHDA, CDR2 SQIVND (reference sequence). CDR3 length: 13 residues. Germline trimming cut 5 bases from V and 8 bases from J; bases unmatched to any gene: 5. The CDR3 DNA follows: TGTGCCAGTAGTGGGATGACAGGGGATGAGCAGTTCTTC. The encoded protein is CASSGMTGDEQFF.

The chain combines TRBV19 with TRBJ1-2; no reliable D call. V was trimmed by 6 bases and J by 7 bases, leaving 15 bases between them. This CDR3 comprises 13 residues. Germline lookup yields CDR1 LNHDA and CDR2 SQIVND (reference sequence). The CDR3 here is CASSLLREAGYTF. CDR3 sequence (DNA): TGTGCCAGTAGCCTCCTAAGGGAGGCTGGCTACACCTTC. The variable domain in full, completed from reference TRBV19 and TRBJ1-2, reads DGGITQSPKYLFRKEGQNVTLSCEQNLNHDAMYWYRQDPGQGLRLIYYSQIVNDFQKGDIAEGYSVSREKKESFPLTVTSAQKNPTAFYLCASSLLREAGYTFGSGTRLTVV.

This clone was seen once. The CDR3 nucleotides are TGTGCCAGCAGCCAAAGAACTAGCGGGGGCTCCTACAATGAGCAGTTCTTC. It translates to CASSQRTSGGSYNEQFF. The chain links TRBV4-2 to TRBJ2-1, with 11 bases aligning to TRBD2. J lost 0 bases, V lost 2 bases, and 3 bases had no gene match. CDR3 length: 17 residues. The germline gives CDR1 LGHNA, CDR2 YNFKEQ.

The rearrangement links TRBV13 to TRBJ1-4; D remains ambiguous. The V gene's germline CDR1 is PRHDT and CDR2 FYEKMQ (reference sequence). V gave up 3 bases and J gave up 1 base, with 6 bases separating them. This CDR3 region has 14 residues. CDR3 sequence reads: CASSLKGTNEKLFF. As DNA, the CDR3 is TGTGCCAGCAGCTTGAAAGGAACTAATGAAAAACTGTTTTTT.

This clone was seen only once. CDR3 coding DNA: TGTGCCAGCAGCTTAGCGGAACTAGCAGGGGCAGGAGAGCAGTTCTTC. Its translation is CASSLAELAGAGEQFF. J is TRBJ2-1 and V is TRBV7-6; either TRBD1 or TRBD2 may fit D (6 bases each). The germline V gene encodes CDR1 SGHVS and CDR2 FNYEAQ. This CDR3 is 16 amino acids long. Trimming removed 0 bases from V and 10 bases from J, with 19 bases in between.